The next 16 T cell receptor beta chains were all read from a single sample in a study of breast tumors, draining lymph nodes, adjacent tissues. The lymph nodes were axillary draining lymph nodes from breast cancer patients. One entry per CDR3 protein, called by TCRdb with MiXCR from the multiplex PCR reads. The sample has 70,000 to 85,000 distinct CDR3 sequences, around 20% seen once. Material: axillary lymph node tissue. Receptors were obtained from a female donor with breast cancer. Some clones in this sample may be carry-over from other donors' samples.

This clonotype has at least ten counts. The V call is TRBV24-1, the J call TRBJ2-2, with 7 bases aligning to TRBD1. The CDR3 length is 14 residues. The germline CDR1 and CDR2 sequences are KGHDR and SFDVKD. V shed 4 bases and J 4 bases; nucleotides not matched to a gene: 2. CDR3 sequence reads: CATSETGTTGELFF. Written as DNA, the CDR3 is TGTGCCACCAGTGAGACAGGGACCACCGGGGAGCTGTTTTTT.

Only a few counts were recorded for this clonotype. CDR3 protein: CASSLGRPRKVWQYF. The CDR3 DNA follows: TGTGCCAGCAGTCTGGGCAGGCCTCGTAAAGTATGGCAGTATTTT. The chain joins TRBV6-4 to TRBJ2-3; D is unresolved. Trimming stripped 5 bases from V and 11 bases from J, with 23 bases between. CDR1 and CDR2 (germline): MRHNA, SNTAGT. The CDR3 has 15 amino acids.

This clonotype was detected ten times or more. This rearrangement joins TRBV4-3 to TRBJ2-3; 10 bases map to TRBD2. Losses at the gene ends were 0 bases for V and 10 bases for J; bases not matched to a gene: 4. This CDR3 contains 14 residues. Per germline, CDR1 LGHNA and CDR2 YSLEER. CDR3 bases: TGCGCCAGCAGCCAAGATACTAGCGGGACCGCGCAGTATTTT. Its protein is CASSQDTSGTAQYF.

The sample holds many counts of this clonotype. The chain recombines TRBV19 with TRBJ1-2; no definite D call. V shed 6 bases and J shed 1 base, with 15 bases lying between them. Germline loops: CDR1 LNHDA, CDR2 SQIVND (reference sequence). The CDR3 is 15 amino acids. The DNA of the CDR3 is TGTGCCAGTAGGCCCGCGGCCTACCATAACTATGGCTACACCTTC. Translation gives CASRPAAYHNYGYTF.

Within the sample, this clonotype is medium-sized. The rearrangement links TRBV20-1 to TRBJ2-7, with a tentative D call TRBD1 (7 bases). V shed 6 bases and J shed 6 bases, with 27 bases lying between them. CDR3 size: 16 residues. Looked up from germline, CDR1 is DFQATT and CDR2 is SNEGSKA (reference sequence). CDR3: CSAEGTANPYVSEQYF. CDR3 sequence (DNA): TGCAGTGCGGAGGGGACAGCCAACCCGTACGTATCCGAGCAGTACTTC.

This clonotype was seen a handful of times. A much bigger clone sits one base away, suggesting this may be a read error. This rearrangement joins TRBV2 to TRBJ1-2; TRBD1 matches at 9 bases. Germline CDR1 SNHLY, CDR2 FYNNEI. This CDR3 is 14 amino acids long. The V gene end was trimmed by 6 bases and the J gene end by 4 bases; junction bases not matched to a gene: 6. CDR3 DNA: TGTGCCAGCAGACAGACAGGGGGGGGCTATGGCTACACCTTC. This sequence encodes CASRQTGGGYGYTF.

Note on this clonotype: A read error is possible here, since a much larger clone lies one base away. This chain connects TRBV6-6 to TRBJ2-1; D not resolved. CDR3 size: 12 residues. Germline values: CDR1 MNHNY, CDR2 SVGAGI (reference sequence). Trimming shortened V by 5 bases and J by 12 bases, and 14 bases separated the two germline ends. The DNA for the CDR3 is TGTGCCAGCAGTCCAGGCCTTAGTGGGCAGTTCTTC. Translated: CASSPGLSGQFF.

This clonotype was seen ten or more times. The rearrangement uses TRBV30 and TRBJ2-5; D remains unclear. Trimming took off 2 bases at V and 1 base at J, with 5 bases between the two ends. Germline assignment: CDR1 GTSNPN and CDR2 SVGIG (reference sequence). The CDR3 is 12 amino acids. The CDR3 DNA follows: TGTGCCTGGAGTCCCGGCCAAGAGACCCAGTACTTC. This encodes CAWSPGQETQYF.

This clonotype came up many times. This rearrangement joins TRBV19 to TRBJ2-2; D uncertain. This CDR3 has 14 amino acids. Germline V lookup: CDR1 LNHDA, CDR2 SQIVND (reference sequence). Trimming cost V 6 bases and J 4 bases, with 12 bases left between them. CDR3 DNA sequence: TGTGCCAGTAGAAACCACCAGAGCACCGGGGAGCTGTTTTTT. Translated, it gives CASRNHQSTGELFF.

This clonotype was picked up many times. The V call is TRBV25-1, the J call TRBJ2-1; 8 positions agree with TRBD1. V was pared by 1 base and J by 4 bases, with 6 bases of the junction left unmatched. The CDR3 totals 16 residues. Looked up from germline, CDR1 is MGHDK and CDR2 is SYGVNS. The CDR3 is CASSEWGTGPYNEQFF. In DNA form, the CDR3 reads TGTGCCAGCAGTGAATGGGGGACAGGCCCTTACAATGAGCAGTTCTTC. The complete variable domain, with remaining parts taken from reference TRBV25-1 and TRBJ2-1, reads EADIYQTPRYLVIGTGKKITLECSQTMGHDKMYWYQQDPGMELHLIHYSYGVNSTEKGDLSSESTVSRIRTEHFPLTLESARPSHTSQYLCASSEWGTGPYNEQFFGPGTRLTVL.

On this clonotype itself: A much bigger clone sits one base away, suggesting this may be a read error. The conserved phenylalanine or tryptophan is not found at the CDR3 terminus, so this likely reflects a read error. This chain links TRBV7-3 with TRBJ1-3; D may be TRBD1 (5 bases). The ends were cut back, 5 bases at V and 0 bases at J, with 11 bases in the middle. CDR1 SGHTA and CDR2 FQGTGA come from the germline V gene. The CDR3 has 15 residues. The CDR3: CASSTDTLSGNTIYS. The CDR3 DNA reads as TGTGCCAGCAGCACGGACACTCTCTCTGGAAACACCATATATTCT.

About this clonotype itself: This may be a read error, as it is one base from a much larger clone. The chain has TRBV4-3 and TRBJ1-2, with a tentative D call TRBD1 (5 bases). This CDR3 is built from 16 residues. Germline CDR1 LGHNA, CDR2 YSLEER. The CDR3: CASSQDMSRSQGGCTF. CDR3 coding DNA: TGCGCCAGCAGCCAAGACATGTCACGGTCGCAGGGTGGCTGCACCTTC.

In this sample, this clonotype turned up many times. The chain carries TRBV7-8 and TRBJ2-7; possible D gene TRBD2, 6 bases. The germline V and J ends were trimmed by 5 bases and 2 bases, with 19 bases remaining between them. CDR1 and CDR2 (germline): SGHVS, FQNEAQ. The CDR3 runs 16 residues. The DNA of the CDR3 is TGTGCCAGCAGCATTACCCGGGAGACCCCAACCTACGAGCAGTACTTC. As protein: CASSITRETPTYEQYF. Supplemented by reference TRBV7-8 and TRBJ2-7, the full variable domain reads GAGVSQSPRYKVAKRGQDVALRCDPISGHVSLFWYQQALGQGPEFLTYFQNEAQLDKSGLPSDRFFAERPEGSVSTLKIQRTQQEDSAVYLCASSITRETPTYEQYFGPGTRLTVT.

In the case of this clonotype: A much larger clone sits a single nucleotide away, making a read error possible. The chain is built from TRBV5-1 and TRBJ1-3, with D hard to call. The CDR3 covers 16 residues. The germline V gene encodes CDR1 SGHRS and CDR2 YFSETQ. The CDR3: CAGSPRVTGSGNTIYF. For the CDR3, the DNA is TGCGCCGGCAGCCCGCGCGTTACGGGGTCTGGAAACACCATATATTTT.

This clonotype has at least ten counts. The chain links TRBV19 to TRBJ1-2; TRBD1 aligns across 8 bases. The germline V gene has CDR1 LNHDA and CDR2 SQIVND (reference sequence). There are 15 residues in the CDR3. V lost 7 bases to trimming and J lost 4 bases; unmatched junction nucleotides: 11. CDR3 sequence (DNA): TGTGCCAGTATCACCGCCGACGGGACAGGCTATGGCTACACCTTC. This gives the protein CASITADGTGYGYTF.

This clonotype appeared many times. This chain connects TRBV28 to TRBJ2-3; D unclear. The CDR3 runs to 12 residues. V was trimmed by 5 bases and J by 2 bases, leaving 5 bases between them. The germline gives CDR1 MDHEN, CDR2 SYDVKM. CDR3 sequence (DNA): TGTGCCAGCAGTATCCCCACAGATACGCAGTATTTT. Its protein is CASSIPTDTQYF.